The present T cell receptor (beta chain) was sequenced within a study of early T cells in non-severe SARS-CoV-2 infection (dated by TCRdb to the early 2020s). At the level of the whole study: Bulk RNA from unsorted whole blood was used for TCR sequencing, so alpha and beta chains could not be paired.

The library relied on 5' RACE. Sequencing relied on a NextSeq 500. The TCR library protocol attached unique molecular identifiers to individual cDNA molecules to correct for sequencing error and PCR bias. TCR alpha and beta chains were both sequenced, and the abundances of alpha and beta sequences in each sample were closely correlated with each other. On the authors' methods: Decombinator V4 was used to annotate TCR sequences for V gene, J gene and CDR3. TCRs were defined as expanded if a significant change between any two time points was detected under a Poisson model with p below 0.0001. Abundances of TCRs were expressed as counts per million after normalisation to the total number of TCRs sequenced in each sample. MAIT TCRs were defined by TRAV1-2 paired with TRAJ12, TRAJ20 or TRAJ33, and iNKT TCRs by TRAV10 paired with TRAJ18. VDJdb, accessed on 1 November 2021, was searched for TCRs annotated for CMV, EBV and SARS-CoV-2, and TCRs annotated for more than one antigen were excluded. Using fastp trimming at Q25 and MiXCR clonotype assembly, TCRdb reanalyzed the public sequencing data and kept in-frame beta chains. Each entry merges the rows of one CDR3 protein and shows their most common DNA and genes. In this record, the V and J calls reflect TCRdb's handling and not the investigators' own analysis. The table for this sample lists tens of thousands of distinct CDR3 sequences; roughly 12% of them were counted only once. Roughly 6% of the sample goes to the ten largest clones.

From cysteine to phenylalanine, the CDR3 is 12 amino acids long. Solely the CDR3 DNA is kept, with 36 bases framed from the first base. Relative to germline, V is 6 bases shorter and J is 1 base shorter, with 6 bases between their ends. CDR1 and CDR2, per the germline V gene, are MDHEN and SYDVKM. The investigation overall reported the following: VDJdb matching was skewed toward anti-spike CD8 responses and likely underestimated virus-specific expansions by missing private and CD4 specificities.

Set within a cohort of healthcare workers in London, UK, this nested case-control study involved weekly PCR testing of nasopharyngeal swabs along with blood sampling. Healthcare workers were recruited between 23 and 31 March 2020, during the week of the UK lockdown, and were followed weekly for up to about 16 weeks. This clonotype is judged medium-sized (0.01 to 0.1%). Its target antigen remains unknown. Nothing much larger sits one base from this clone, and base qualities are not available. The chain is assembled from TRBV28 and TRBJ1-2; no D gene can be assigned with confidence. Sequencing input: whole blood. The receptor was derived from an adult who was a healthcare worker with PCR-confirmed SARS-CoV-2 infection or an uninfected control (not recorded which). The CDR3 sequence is CASRGFNYGYTF. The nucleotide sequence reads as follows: TGTGCCAGCAGGGGATTTAACTATGGCTACACCTTC.